Below are 23 T cell receptor beta chains sequenced from a single sample in a study of regulatory T cells in long-lasting Graves disease. Specified time point: newly diagnosed GD, antithyroid drugs for less than 3 months. Construction of the TCR library relied on RNA isolated from PBMCs. The authors built TCR beta libraries using iRepertoire HTBI primers and Arm-PCR of CDR3 regions. TCRdb passed the multiplex PCR reads through MiXCR, listing each CDR3 protein once. Found here are a few hundred thousand distinct CDR3 sequences, roughly 15% of them singletons; the top ten hold around a quarter. This same sample was also part of a study on T cells in Graves' hyperthyroidism and ophthalmopathy.

Sequencing used peripheral blood mononuclear cells (PBMCs), obtained at new diagnosis, from a patient treated with antithyroid drugs. The receptors stem from a woman younger than 30 with Graves disease.

This clonotype was found many times. The chain uses TRBV5-5 and TRBJ2-1; 8 bases fit TRBD1. CDR3 length: 16 amino acids. The germline V gene encodes CDR1 SGHKS and CDR2 YYEKEE (reference sequence). The ends lost 4 bases at V and 7 bases at J; junction bases unmatched: 13. CDR3 nucleotides: TGTGCCAGCAGCGGACAGGGACGTCCCGACTTGAATGAGCAGTTCTTC. Translating it yields CASSGQGRPDLNEQFF.

CDR3 in amino acids: CASSPPKPGRGDYGYTF. The CDR3 region has the DNA TGTGCCAGCTCACCGCCCAAACCGGGCAGGGGCGACTATGGCTACACCTTC. The chain uses TRBV18 and TRBJ1-2, with a possible D match to TRBD1 (6 bases). The CDR3 contains 17 residues. Per the germline V gene, CDR1 is KGHSH and CDR2 is LQKENI. With 3 bases removed from V and 3 bases from J, the gap between germline ends came to 20 bases.

This clonotype was observed at least ten times. The rearrangement links TRBV6-4 to TRBJ2-2; no clear D. Trimming took 3 bases from V and 0 from J, leaving 2 bases between them. The CDR3 totals 13 residues. CDR1 MRHNA and CDR2 SNTAGT come from the germline V gene. The CDR3 region is CASSEANTGELFF. CDR3 coding DNA: TGTGCCAGCAGTGAAGCGAACACCGGGGAGCTGTTTTTT.

The rearrangement links TRBV5-1 to TRBJ2-1; the match to TRBD2 covers 11 bases. Germline V gene data show CDR1 as SGHRS and CDR2 as YFSETQ. The V gene end was trimmed by 7 bases and the J gene end by 4 bases; junction bases not matched to a gene: 10. CDR3 length: 16 residues. CDR3 loop: CASATSGRVVYNEQFF. CDR3 bases: TGCGCCAGCGCTACTAGCGGGAGAGTAGTGTACAATGAGCAGTTCTTC.

This clonotype was observed a few times. V and J are TRBV7-2 and TRBJ2-7, with D possibly matching TRBD2 (6 bases). CDR3 length: 15 residues. From germline, CDR1 is SGHTA and CDR2 FQGNSA. V was trimmed by 5 bases and J by 3 bases, leaving 17 bases between them. The CDR3 DNA reads TGTGCCAGCAGCCAAAGCGGGCCCCCCTACTACGAGCAGTACTTC. Translated: CASSQSGPPYYEQYF.

This clonotype has a count of ten or more. The genes are TRBV28 and TRBJ2-7; D is ambiguous. V was cut by 7 bases and J by 2 bases, with 18 bases left in between. The CDR3 runs 15 residues. Germline V gives CDR1 MDHEN, CDR2 SYDVKM. The chain's CDR3 is CASIGIIRSTYEQYF. CDR3 DNA: TGTGCCAGCATCGGTATAATACGGAGCACCTACGAGCAGTACTTC.

This clonotype was picked up a small number of times. This may come from a read error, since a much larger clone is one base off. The chain carries TRBV28 and TRBJ2-4; TRBD1 agrees at 7 bases. The CDR3 has 14 residues. Germline CDR1 is MDHEN and CDR2 is SYDVKM. The CDR3 sequence is CASSSTRQGNVQYF. The CDR3 coding sequence is TGTGCCAGCAGTTCGACCCGACAGGGAAACGTTCAGTACTTC.

This clonotype was detected ten times or more. The chain joins TRBV6-1 to TRBJ2-5; 13 bases are a match to TRBD2. CDR3 length: 19 amino acids. Germline trimming cut 7 bases from V and 2 bases from J; bases unmatched to any gene: 16. Germline values: CDR1 MNHNS, CDR2 SASEGT. CDR3 region: CASTRNPGLAGLYQETQYF. The CDR3 DNA follows: TGTGCCAGCACCCGCAATCCGGGACTAGCGGGATTATATCAAGAGACCCAGTACTTC.

The rearrangement uses TRBV2 and TRBJ1-1; TRBD1 aligns across 8 bases. Germline V gene sequence: CDR1 SNHLY, CDR2 FYNNEI. The CDR3 runs 13 residues. The V gene end was trimmed by 6 bases and the J gene end by 6 bases; junction bases not matched to a gene: 6. In DNA form, the CDR3 reads TGTGCCAGCAGGTTCGACAGGGGACCTGAAGCTTTCTTT. Its protein is CASRFDRGPEAFF.

Details on this clonotype: Being one base from a much bigger clone, this may be a read error. V gene TRBV28 combines with J gene TRBJ1-5; TRBD1 is a possible D gene (6 bases). Per the germline V gene, CDR1 is MDHEN and CDR2 is SYDVKM. CDR3 length equals 14 residues. In DNA form, the CDR3 reads TGTGCCGGCAGTTTACAGGGCGGCAATCAGCCCCAGCATTTT. Translation: CAGSLQGGNQPQHF.

This clonotype showed up many times. The chain joins TRBV29-1 to TRBJ2-1, with no clear D. This CDR3 comprises 12 residues. The V gene lost 4 bases and the J gene lost 8 bases, with 12 bases spanning the gap. Germline V lookup: CDR1 SQVTM, CDR2 ANQGSEA. The CDR3 sequence is CSVGPFIDEQFF. The CDR3 DNA reads as TGCAGCGTTGGCCCCTTTATAGATGAGCAGTTCTTC.

CDR3 in DNA: TGTGCCTGGACCGCCGGGACACCGGTCCGATCTGGCTACACCTTC. Translating it yields CAWTAGTPVRSGYTF. The V gene is TRBV30, the J gene TRBJ1-2, with D maybe TRBD1 (6 bases). Germline CDR1 GTSNPN, CDR2 SVGIG (reference sequence). This CDR3 contains 15 residues. The V and J ends lost 4 bases and 7 bases respectively, with 22 bases between them.

Many counts were recorded for this clonotype. The V gene is TRBV27, the J gene TRBJ2-7; D not resolved. V dropped 6 bases and J dropped 0 bases, with 12 bases sitting between them. The CDR3 consists of 14 residues. Germline V gene data show CDR1 as MNHEY and CDR2 as SMNVEV (reference sequence). The CDR3 coding sequence is TGTGCCAGCAGGACAACAACAAACTCCTACGAGCAGTACTTC. It codes for CASRTTTNSYEQYF.

This clonotype was counted between two and nine times. The V call is TRBV12-3 or TRBV12-4, the J call TRBJ1-5; weak D call: TRBD1 (5 bases). Trimming removed 4 bases from V and 5 bases from J, with 9 bases in between. This CDR3 has 13 amino acids. The CDR3 DNA sequence: TGTGCCAGCAGTTACGTACAGGATCAGCCCCAGCATTTT. Translating gives CASSYVQDQPQHF.

In its sample, this clonotype was seen many times. The J gene is TRBJ1-1, the V gene TRBV6-1, with a weak D call TRBD1 (6 bases). This CDR3 has 13 amino acids. V gave up 7 bases and J gave up 4 bases, with 13 bases separating them. In germline, CDR1 is MNHNS, CDR2 SASEGT. CDR3: CASKIQGGTEAFF. In DNA, the CDR3 is TGTGCCAGCAAGATACAGGGTGGCACTGAAGCTTTCTTT.

This clonotype was seen a handful of times. This rearrangement joins TRBV28 to TRBJ2-1; 10 nucleotides agree with TRBD2. The CDR3 has 17 amino acids. Germline-derived CDR1 and CDR2 are MDHEN and SYDVKM. Germline trimming cut 6 bases from V and 0 bases from J; bases unmatched to any gene: 8. The CDR3 DNA sequence: TGTGCCAGCAGAAAAGGGCGGACTAGCGGCTCCTACAATGAGCAGTTCTTC. Amino acids: CASRKGRTSGSYNEQFF.

This clonotype was observed many times. The chain combines TRBV3-1 with TRBJ1-1; D is uncertain. V gave up 4 bases and J gave up 1 base, with 10 bases separating them. The CDR3 covers 14 residues. Germline CDR1 reads LGHDT; CDR2 reads YNNKEL (reference sequence). The CDR3 loop reads CASSLSHQNTEAFF. The CDR3 DNA is TGTGCCAGCAGCCTCAGCCACCAGAACACTGAAGCTTTCTTT.

This clonotype was detected once. The chain is built from TRBV19 and TRBJ1-3, with D maybe TRBD1 (5 bases). The ends were cut back, 5 bases at V and 0 bases at J, with 14 bases in the middle. The CDR3 extends over 16 amino acids. Germline V lookup: CDR1 LNHDA, CDR2 SQIVND (reference sequence). The CDR3 DNA is TGTGCCAGTAGTCCCTTTGGGGACCGCTCTGGAAACACCATATATTTT. Protein: CASSPFGDRSGNTIYF.

In its sample, this clonotype was seen many times. J is TRBJ2-7 and V is TRBV12-3 or TRBV12-4; TRBD2 matches 14 bases. V gave up 2 bases and J gave up 5 bases; unmatched junction bases: 2. CDR3 length equals 15 residues. The CDR3 is CASSLRGLAGDEQYF. As DNA, the CDR3 is TGTGCCAGCAGTTTAAGGGGACTAGCGGGAGACGAGCAGTACTTC.

Comment on this clonotype: Germline is not matched at one junction end, which may reflect a read error. The chain recombines TRBV11-2 with TRBJ1-3, with D unclear. The CDR3 runs to 12 residues. CDR1 and CDR2 from the germline V gene are SGHAT and FQNNGV. The CDR3 region is CASNLDMSHEDF. DNA for the CDR3: TGTGCCAGCAACTTAGATATGTCGCACGAAGATTTT. The whole variable domain, remainder taken from reference TRBV11-2 and TRBJ1-3, is EAGVAQSPRYKIIEKRQSVAFWCNPISGHATLYWYQQILGQGPKLLIQFQNNGVVDDSQLPKDRFSAERLKGVDSTLKIQPAKLEDSAVYLCASNLDMSHEDFGEGSWLTVV.

This clonotype was detected many times. The chain has TRBV2 and TRBJ2-1; no clear D. Trimming cost V 4 bases and J 2 bases, with 12 bases left between them. The length of the CDR3 is 15 residues. Germline values: CDR1 SNHLY, CDR2 FYNNEI. The CDR3 sequence: CASSVESEAYNEQFF. The CDR3 DNA is TGTGCCAGCAGTGTAGAGAGCGAAGCCTACAATGAGCAGTTCTTC.

About this clonotype itself: A read error may be the cause here, since a much bigger clone is one base away. The chain links TRBV30 to TRBJ2-1; 7 bases match TRBD1. The CDR3 contains 13 residues. The germline CDR1 and CDR2 sequences are GTSNPN and SVGIG (reference sequence). V was clipped by 3 bases and J by 10 bases; unmatched bases: 9. The CDR3 is CAWRPGQSHEQFF. CDR3 sequence (DNA): TGTGCCTGGAGACCGGGACAGTCCCACGAGCAGTTCTTC. Based on the CDR3 plus reference TRBV30 and TRBJ2-1, the full variable domain is SQTIHQWPATLVQPVGSPLSLECTVEGTSNPNLYWYRQAAGRGLQLLFYSVGIGQISSEVPQNLSASRPQDRQFILSSKKLLLSDSGFYLCAWRPGQSHEQFFGPGTRLTVL.

This clonotype has just a few counts. V usage is TRBV4-1 and J usage is TRBJ2-1, with 7 bases fitting TRBD2. The junction had 10 bases not matched to a gene; V was cut back by 2 bases and J by 9 bases. Looked up from germline, CDR1 is MGHRA and CDR2 is YSYEKL. The CDR3 is made up of 15 amino acids. The CDR3 nucleotides are TGCGCCAGCAGCCAAACCCAAGGGAGGGCCCCTGAGCAGTTCTTC. As protein: CASSQTQGRAPEQFF.